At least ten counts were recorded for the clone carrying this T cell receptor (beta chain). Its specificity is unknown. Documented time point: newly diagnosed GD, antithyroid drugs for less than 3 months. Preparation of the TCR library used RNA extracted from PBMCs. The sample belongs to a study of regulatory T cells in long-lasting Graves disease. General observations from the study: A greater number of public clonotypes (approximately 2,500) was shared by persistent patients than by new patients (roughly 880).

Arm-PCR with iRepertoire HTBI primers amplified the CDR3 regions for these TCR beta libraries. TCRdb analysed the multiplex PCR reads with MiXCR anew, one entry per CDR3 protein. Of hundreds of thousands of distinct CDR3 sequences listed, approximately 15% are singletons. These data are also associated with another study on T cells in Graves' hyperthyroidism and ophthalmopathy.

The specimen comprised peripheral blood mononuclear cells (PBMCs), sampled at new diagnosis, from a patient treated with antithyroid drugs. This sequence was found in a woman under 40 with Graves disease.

The CDR3 region is CASMRRPSTDTQYF. The CDR3 DNA reads TGCGCCAGCATGAGGCGGCCGAGCACAGATACGCAGTATTTT. This rearrangement joins TRBV5-1 to TRBJ2-3; D not resolved. Trimming removed 6 bases at V and 0 bases at J, with 11 bases between. The germline CDR1 and CDR2 sequences are SGHRS and YFSETQ. CDR3 size: 14 residues.